This T cell receptor beta chain was obtained from a study of blood T cells in healthy people across ages. This CDR3 spans 13 amino acids. V was trimmed by 0 bases and J by 0 bases, leaving 3 bases between them. Germline CDR1 and CDR2: LGHDT and YNNKEL (reference sequence). At least 6 micrograms of total RNA were extracted per sample. This clonotype was seen many times. Together with a sample-barcoded 5' primer, a J-beta primer mix was included in a second PCR lasting roughly 6 to 12 cycles. A template-switch adaptor that had 12 random nucleotides put a tag on each cDNA molecule. One entry per CDR3 protein, called by TCRdb with MiXCR from the 5' RACE reads. The data show about 670,000 distinct CDR3 sequences, with over 40% seen just once and 13% held by the top ten.

J is TRBJ2-7 and V is TRBV3-1; no firm D call. The sequenced sample consisted of blood. This clonotype was sampled from an elderly woman in good health. The CDR3 coding sequence is TGTGCCAGCAGCCAAGACGGCTCCTACGAGCAGTACTTC. It specifies CASSQDGSYEQYF.